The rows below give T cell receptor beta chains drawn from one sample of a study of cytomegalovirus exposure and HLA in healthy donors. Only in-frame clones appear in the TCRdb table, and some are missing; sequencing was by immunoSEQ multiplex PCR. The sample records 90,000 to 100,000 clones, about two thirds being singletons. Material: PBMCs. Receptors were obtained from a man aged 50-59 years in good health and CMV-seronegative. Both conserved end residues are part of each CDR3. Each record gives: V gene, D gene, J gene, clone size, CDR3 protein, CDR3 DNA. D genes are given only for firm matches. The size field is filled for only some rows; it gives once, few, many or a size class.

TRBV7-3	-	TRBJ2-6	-	CASSLGGAGANVLTF	TGTGCCAGCAGCTTAGGGGGCGCTGGGGCCAACGTCCTGACTTTC
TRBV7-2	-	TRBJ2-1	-	CASSLPRPSESEQFF	TGTGCCAGCAGCTTACCCCGGCCTAGCGAGAGTGAGCAGTTCTTC
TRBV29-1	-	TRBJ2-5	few	CSVEREFQETQYF	TGCAGCGTTGAGCGGGAATTCCAAGAGACCCAGTACTTC
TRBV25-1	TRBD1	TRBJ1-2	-	CASSAQGAFDGYTF	TGTGCCAGCAGTGCCCAGGGGGCGTTTGATGGCTACACCTTC
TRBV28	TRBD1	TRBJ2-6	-	CASSSPGQGRFGANVLTF	TGTGCCAGCAGTTCACCGGGACAGGGCCGGTTTGGGGCCAACGTCCTGACTTTC
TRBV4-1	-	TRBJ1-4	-	CASSQVWLNEKLFF	TGCGCCAGCAGCCAAGTATGGCTTAATGAAAAACTGTTTTTT
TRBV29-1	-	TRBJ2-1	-	CSGARGSRYNEQFF	TGCAGCGGCGCTCGAGGGAGTAGGTACAATGAGCAGTTCTTC
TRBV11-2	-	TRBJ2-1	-	CASSPRLVYNEQFF	TGTGCCAGCAGCCCTAGACTGGTCTACAATGAGCAGTTCTTC
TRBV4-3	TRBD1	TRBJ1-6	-	CASSRDRYNSPLHF	TGCGCCAGCAGCCGGGACAGGTATAATTCACCCCTCCACTTT
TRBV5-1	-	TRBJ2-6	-	CASSLQVNGANVLTF	TGCGCCAGCAGCTTACAGGTTAATGGGGCCAACGTCCTGACTTTC
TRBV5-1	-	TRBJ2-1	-	CASSSSTGLAYNEQFF	TGCGCCAGCAGCTCCTCCACGGGACTTGCCTACAATGAGCAGTTCTTC
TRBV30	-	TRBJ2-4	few	CAWSVIFRIQYF	TGTGCCTGGAGTGTAATTTTCCGGATTCAGTACTTC
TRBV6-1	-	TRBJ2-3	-	CASSATAGTDTQYF	TGTGCCAGCAGTGCGACAGCAGGCACAGATACGCAGTATTTT
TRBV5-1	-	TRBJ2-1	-	CASSSDSSSYNEQFF	TGCGCCAGCAGTTCTGACAGTAGCTCCTACAATGAGCAGTTCTTC
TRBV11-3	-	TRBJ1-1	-	CASSISLNTEAFF	TGTGCCAGCAGCATAAGCCTTAACACTGAAGCTTTCTTT
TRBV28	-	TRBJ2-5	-	CAIQRVGSGETQYF	TGTGCCATCCAAAGGGTGGGGAGCGGAGAGACCCAGTACTTC
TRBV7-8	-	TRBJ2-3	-	CASSKGGRDTQYF	TGTGCCAGCAGCAAGGGAGGACGAGATACGCAGTATTTT
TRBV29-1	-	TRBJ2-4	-	CSITFGTLGIQYF	TGCAGCATCACCTTTGGGACATTGGGCATTCAGTACTTC
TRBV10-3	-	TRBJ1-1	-	CAITFDRGGEAFF	TGTGCCATCACCTTTGACCGCGGGGGTGAAGCTTTCTTT
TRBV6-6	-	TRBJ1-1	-	CASSYEGTEAFF	TGTGCCAGCAGTTACGAGGGCACTGAAGCTTTCTTT
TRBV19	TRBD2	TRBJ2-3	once	CASSVTSGRGDTQYF	TGTGCCAGTAGTGTGACTAGCGGGAGAGGAGATACGCAGTATTTT
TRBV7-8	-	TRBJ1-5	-	CASSLAGRGGEPQHF	TGTGCCAGCAGCTTAGCAGGCAGGGGCGGCGAGCCCCAGCATTTT
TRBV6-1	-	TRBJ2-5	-	CASSVGPSAGQETQYF	TGTGCCAGCAGTGTCGGTCCCTCGGCGGGCCAAGAGACCCAGTACTTC
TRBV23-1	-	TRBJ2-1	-	CASSHVREQFF	TGCGCCAGCAGTCACGTGCGCGAGCAGTTCTTC
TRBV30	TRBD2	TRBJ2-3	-	CAWSRVRGGVDTQYF	TGTGCCTGGAGTCGGGTCCGGGGGGGCGTAGATACGCAGTATTTT
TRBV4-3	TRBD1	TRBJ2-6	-	CASSQGDRGSGANVLTF	TGCGCCAGCAGCCAAGGGGACAGGGGATCTGGGGCCAACGTCCTGACTTTC
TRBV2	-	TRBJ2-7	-	CASMGSSYEQYF	TGTGCCAGCATGGGGAGCTCCTACGAGCAGTACTTC
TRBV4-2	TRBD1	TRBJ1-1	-	CASSLSRTGAVAFF	TGTGCCAGCAGCCTGTCCCGGACAGGGGCCGTGGCTTTCTTT
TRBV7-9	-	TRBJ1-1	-	CASQGVSGSEAFF	TGTGCCAGCCAGGGCGTCTCCGGGTCTGAAGCTTTCTTT
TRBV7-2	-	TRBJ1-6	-	CASSLVEYNSPLHF	TGTGCCAGCAGCCTCGTTGAGTATAATTCACCCCTCCACTTT
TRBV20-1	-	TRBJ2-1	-	CSAYEQFF	TGCAGTGCCTATGAGCAGTTCTTC
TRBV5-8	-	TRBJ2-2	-	CASSLGSVFTGELFF	TGTGCCAGCAGCTTGGGTTCGGTTTTCACCGGGGAGCTGTTTTTT
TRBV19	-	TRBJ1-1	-	CASSISSVTEAFF	TGTGCCAGTAGTATCTCGTCTGTGACTGAAGCTTTCTTT
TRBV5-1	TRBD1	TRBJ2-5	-	CASSLGGTGEETQYF	TGCGCCAGCAGCTTGGGAGGGACAGGGGAAGAGACCCAGTACTTC
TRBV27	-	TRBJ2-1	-	CASSFRGYNEQFF	TGTGCCAGCAGTTTTCGGGGATACAATGAGCAGTTCTTC
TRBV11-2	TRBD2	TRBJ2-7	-	CASSHGRGIYEQYF	TGTGCCAGCAGTCACGGGCGGGGGATCTACGAGCAGTACTTC
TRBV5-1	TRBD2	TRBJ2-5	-	CASSLALGLAGEETQYF	TGCGCCAGCAGCTTGGCCTTGGGACTAGCGGGGGAAGAGACCCAGTACTTC
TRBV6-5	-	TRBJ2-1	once	CASSYADIQFF	TGTGCCAGCAGTTACGCGGATATCCAGTTCTTC
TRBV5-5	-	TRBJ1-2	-	CASSLAQEYGYTF	TGTGCCAGCAGCTTGGCACAAGAATATGGCTACACCTTC
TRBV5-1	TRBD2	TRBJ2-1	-	CASSLVAGDYNEQFF	TGCGCCAGCAGCTTGGTAGCGGGAGACTACAATGAGCAGTTCTTC
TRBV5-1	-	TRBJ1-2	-	CASSFDSYGYTF	TGCGCCAGCAGCTTTGACAGCTATGGCTACACCTTC
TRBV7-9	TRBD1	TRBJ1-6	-	CASSWTGGNSPLHF	TGTGCCAGCAGCTGGACAGGGGGAAATTCACCCCTCCACTTT